Below are 9 T cell receptor beta chains sequenced from a single sample in a study of cytomegalovirus exposure and HLA in healthy donors. Primers for the PCR totalled 60 Vbeta and 13 Jbeta. Sequencing used immunoSEQ multiplex PCR; TCRdb keeps in-frame clones, though not all of them. The sample contains more than 200,000 clones, 83% of which appear only once. Specimen: PBMCs. These receptors were collected from a girl aged 5-17 years in good health and CMV-seronegative.

The genes are TRBV7-3 and TRBJ2-5; 10 bases agree with TRBD1. The CDR3 consists of 15 residues. Germline-derived CDR1 and CDR2 are SGHTA and FQGTGA. The trim removed 5 bases at V and 5 bases at J, leaving 8 bases unmatched. CDR3 bases: TGTGCCAGCAGCCCTAGACAGGGGGCTGGGGAGACCCAGTACTTC. Its translation: CASSPRQGAGETQYF.

The V call is TRBV25-1, the J call TRBJ2-7; a possible D gene is TRBD2 (6 bases). The CDR3 is 14 amino acids. V was clipped by 3 bases and J by 6 bases, with 15 bases between them. Germline V CDR1 and CDR2: MGHDK, SYGVNS. Written as DNA, the CDR3 is TGTGCCAGCAGTGACACTAGCTTCCGGGGCGAGCAGTACTTC. Residues: CASSDTSFRGEQYF.

This sequence joins TRBV6-5 and TRBJ2-7; D perhaps matches TRBD2 (5 bases). Germline V lookup: CDR1 MNHEY, CDR2 SVGAGI. This CDR3 comprises 13 residues. The germline V and J ends were trimmed by 0 bases and 9 bases, with 12 bases remaining between them. The CDR3 DNA follows: TGTGCCAGCAGTTACTCGCCAGACCTAGCGCAGTACTTC. Protein sequence: CASSYSPDLAQYF.

V usage is TRBV28 and J usage is TRBJ1-2, with a weak D call TRBD1 (5 bases). The V gene's germline CDR1 is MDHEN and CDR2 SYDVKM. This CDR3 spans 14 amino acids. The V end lost 6 bases, the J end lost 5 bases, and 16 bases lay between the germline ends. The CDR3 sequence is CASSQQVTLYGYTF. The CDR3 DNA is TGTGCCAGCAGCCAACAGGTGACACTTTATGGCTACACCTTC.

The chain couples TRBV6-5 to TRBJ2-1, with a possible D match to TRBD1 (6 bases). Trimming stripped 6 bases from V and 0 bases from J, with 12 bases between. Per germline, CDR1 MNHEY and CDR2 SVGAGI. This CDR3 contains 15 residues. CDR3 nucleotide sequence: TGTGCCAGCAGCAGGGGACCTAGCTCCTACAATGAGCAGTTCTTC. This translates into CASSRGPSSYNEQFF.

This chain connects TRBV4-1 to TRBJ2-1; 12 nucleotides line up with TRBD2. Trimming cost V 5 bases and J 6 bases; bases outside gene matches: 14. The CDR3 extends over 18 amino acids. Germline assignment: CDR1 MGHRA and CDR2 YSYEKL. In DNA form, the CDR3 reads TGCGCCAGCAGCTTCCGACTAGCGGGAGAACCCGTGGGCAATGAGCAGTTCTTC. Encoded protein: CASSFRLAGEPVGNEQFF.

The chain joins TRBV7-2 to TRBJ1-5, with no clear D. There are 13 residues in the CDR3. Germline V gives CDR1 SGHTA, CDR2 FQGNSA. Trimming took 5 bases from V and 2 from J, leaving 7 bases between them. CDR3 nucleotides: TGTGCCAGCAGCCCCCAGGGCAATCAGCCCCAGCATTTT. This sequence encodes CASSPQGNQPQHF.

The CDR3 region is CASSSTSTDYGYTF. Here the CDR3 DNA reads TGTGCCAGTAGTTCGACCTCGACAGACTATGGCTACACCTTC. The rearrangement uses TRBV19 and TRBJ1-2; a possible D gene is TRBD1 (5 bases). Trimming removed 5 bases at V and 3 bases at J, with 13 bases between. Germline CDR1 and CDR2: LNHDA and SQIVND (reference sequence). This CDR3 has 14 residues.

The chain links TRBV2 to TRBJ2-1, with 10 bases lining up with TRBD2. Per germline, CDR1 SNHLY and CDR2 FYNNEI. The length of the CDR3 is 16 residues. The V segment lost 4 bases and the J segment 8 bases; nucleotides outside the gene matches: 11. As DNA, the CDR3 is TGTGCCAGCAGTGGGGGAACTAGCGGGGAAGTCCATGAGCAGTTCTTC. It codes for CASSGGTSGEVHEQFF.